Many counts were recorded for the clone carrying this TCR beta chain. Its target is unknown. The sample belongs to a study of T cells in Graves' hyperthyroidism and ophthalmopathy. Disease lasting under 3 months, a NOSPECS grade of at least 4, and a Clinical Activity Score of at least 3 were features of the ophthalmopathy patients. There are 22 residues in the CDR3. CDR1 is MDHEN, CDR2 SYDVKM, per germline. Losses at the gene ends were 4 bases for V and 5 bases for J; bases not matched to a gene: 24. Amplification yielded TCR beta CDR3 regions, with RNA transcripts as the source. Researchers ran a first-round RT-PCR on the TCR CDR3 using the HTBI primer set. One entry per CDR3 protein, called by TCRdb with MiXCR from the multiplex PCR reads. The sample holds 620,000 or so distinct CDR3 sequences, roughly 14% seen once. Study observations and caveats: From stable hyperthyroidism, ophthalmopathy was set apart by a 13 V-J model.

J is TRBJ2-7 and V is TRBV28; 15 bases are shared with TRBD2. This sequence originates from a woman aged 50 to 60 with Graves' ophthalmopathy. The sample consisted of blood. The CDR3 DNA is TGTGCCAGCAGTTCCCCCCGACCGAGCCTACAACGGACTAGCGGGAGGGGGCACGAGCAGTACTTC. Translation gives CASSSPRPSLQRTSGRGHEQYF. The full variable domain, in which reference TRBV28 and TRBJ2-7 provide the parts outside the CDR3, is DVKVTQSSRYLVKRTGEKVFLECVQDMDHENMFWYRQDPGLGLRLIYFSYDVKMKEKGDIPEGYSVSREKKERFSLILESASTNQTSMYLCASSSPRPSLQRTSGRGHEQYFGPGTRLTVT.